This T cell receptor (beta chain) was observed in a study of cytomegalovirus exposure and HLA in healthy donors. Study-level results: The authors enumerated 150 to 200 TCR beta chains as linked to cytomegalovirus.

V lost 4 bases, J lost 0 bases, and 17 bases lay in between. Germline CDR1 and CDR2: SGHDT and YYEEEE. The CDR3 runs to 17 residues. This clone has a handful of counts. The target antigen is unknown. The PCR employed 60 Vbeta primers together with 13 Jbeta primers. TCRdb's table, derived via immunoSEQ multiplex PCR, lists solely in-frame clones and lacks some. The sample has 160,000 or so clones, approximately 80% seen once. Sequenced input: PBMCs. V gene TRBV5-6 combines with J gene TRBJ1-3; D is ambiguous. The receptor was derived from a woman in her forties or fifties in good health and CMV-seronegative. The CDR3 spells CASSLQAAVPSGNTIYF. CDR3 sequence (DNA): TGTGCCAGCAGCCTGCAGGCTGCCGTGCCCTCTGGAAACACCATATATTTT.